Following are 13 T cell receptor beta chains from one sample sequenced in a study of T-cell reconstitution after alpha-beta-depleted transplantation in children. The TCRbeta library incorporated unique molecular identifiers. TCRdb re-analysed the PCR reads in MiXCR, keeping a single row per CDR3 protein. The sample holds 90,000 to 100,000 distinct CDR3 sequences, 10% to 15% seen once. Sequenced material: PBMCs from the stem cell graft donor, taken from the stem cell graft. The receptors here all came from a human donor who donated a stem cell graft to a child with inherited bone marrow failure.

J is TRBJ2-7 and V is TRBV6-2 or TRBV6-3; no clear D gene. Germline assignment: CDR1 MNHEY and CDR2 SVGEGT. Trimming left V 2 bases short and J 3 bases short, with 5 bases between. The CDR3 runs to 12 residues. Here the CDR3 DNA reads TGTGCCAGCAGTTACCCTGGCTACGAGCAGTACTTC. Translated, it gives CASSYPGYEQYF.

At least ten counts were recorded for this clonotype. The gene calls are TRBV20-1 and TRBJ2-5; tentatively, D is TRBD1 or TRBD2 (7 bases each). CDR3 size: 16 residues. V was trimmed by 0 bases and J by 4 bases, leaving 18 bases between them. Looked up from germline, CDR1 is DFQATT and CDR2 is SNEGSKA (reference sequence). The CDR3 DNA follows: TGCAGTGCTAGAGATACCAGGGGGGGCGGGTTAGAGACCCAGTACTTC. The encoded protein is CSARDTRGGGLETQYF.

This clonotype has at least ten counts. The CDR3 reads CASSPPDGTEAFF. CDR3 sequence (DNA): TGTGCCAGCTCACCACCCGATGGCACTGAAGCTTTCTTT. The V call is TRBV18, the J call TRBJ1-1; D ambiguous. The V gene lost 0 bases and the J gene lost 4 bases, with 6 bases spanning the gap. Per the germline V gene, CDR1 is KGHSH and CDR2 is LQKENI. This CDR3 has 13 amino acids.

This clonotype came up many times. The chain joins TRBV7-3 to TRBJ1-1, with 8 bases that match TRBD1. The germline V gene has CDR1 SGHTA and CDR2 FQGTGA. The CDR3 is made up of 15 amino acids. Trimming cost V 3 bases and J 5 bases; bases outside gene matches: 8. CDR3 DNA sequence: TGTGCCAGCAGCTTCCACGGGACAGGTCTTACTGAAGCTTTCTTT. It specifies CASSFHGTGLTEAFF. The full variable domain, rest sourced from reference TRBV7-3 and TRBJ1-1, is GAGVSQTPSNKVTEKGKYVELRCDPISGHTALYWYRQSLGQGPEFLIYFQGTGAADDSGLPNDRFFAVRPEGSVSTLKIQRTERGDSAVYLCASSFHGTGLTEAFFGQGTRLTVV.

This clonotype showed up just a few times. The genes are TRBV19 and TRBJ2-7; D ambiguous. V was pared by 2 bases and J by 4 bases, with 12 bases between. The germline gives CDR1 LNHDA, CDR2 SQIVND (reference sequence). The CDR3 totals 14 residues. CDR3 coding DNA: TGTGCCAGTAGTATATCGGGCGAGAATTACGAGCAGTACTTC. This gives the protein CASSISGENYEQYF.

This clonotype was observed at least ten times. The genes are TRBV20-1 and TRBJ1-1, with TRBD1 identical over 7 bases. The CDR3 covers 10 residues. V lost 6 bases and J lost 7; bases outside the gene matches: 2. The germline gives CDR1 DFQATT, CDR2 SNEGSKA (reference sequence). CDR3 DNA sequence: TGCAGTGCAAGGGACAGTGAAGCTTTCTTT. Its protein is CSARDSEAFF.

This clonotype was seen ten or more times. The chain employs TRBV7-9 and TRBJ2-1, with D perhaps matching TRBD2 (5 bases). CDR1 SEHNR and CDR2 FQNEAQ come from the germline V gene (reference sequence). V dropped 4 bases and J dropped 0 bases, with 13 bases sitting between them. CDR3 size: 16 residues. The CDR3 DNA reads TGTGCCAGCAGCTGGTTAGCGATGAGCTCCTACAATGAGCAGTTCTTC. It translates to CASSWLAMSSYNEQFF.

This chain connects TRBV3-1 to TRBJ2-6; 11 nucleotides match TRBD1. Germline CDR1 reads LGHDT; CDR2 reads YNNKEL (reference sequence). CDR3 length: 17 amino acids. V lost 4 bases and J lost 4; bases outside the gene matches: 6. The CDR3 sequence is CASSRRTGGAGANVLTF. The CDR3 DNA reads TGTGCCAGCAGCCGAAGGACAGGGGGCGCCGGGGCCAACGTCCTGACTTTC.

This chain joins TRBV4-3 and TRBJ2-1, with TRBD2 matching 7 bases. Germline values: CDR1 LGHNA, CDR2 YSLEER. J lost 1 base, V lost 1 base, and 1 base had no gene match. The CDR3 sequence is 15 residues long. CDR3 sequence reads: CASSQAGGSYNEQFF. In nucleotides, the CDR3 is TGCGCCAGCAGCCAAGCGGGGGGATCCTACAATGAGCAGTTCTTC.

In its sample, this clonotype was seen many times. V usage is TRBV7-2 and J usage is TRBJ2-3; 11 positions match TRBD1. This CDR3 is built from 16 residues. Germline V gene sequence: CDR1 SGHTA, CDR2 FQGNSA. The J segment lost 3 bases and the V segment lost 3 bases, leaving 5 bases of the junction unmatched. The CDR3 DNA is TGTGCCAGCAGCTTCTTCCGGGACAGGGGGACAGATACGCAGTATTTT. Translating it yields CASSFFRDRGTDTQYF. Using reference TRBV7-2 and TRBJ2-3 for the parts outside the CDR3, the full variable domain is GAGVSQSPSNKVTEKGKDVELRCDPISGHTALYWYRQSLGQGLEFLIYFQGNSAPDKSGLPSDRFSAERTGGSVSTLTIQRTQQEDSAVYLCASSFFRDRGTDTQYFGPGTRLTVL.

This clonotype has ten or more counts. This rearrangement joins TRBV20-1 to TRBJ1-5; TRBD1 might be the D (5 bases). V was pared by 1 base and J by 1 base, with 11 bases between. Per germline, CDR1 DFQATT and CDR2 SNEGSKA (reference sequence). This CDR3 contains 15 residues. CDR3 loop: CSARGGGGSNQPQHF. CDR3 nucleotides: TGCAGTGCTAGAGGCGGGGGTGGAAGCAATCAGCCCCAGCATTTT.

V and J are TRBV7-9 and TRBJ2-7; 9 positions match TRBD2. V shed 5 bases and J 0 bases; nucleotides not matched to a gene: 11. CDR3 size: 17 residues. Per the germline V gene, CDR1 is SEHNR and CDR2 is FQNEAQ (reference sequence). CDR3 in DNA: TGTGCCAGCAGCCCGGACCTAGCGGGGCTATTCTCCTACGAGCAGTACTTC. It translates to CASSPDLAGLFSYEQYF.

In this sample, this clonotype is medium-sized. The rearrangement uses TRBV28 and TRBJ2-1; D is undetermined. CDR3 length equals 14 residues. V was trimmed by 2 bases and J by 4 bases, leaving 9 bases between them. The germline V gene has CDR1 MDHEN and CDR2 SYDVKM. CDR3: CASSLIGPYNEQFF. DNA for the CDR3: TGTGCCAGCAGTTTAATAGGGCCTTACAATGAGCAGTTCTTC.